Presented here are 31 T cell receptor beta chains from one specimen sequenced in a study of early T cells in non-severe SARS-CoV-2 infection. TCRdb reanalysed the 5' RACE reads using MiXCR and keeps one entry per CDR3 protein. The sample has 95,000 to 110,000 distinct CDR3 sequences; approximately 10% are singletons. The sequencing input was whole blood. The receptors shown here come from an adult who was a healthcare worker with PCR-confirmed SARS-CoV-2 infection or an uninfected control (not recorded which).

This clonotype was seen many times. The rearrangement links TRBV9 to TRBJ2-3; 13 nucleotides agree with TRBD2. The germline V gene has CDR1 SGDLS and CDR2 YYNGEE. The CDR3 consists of 17 residues. J lost 5 bases, V lost 0 bases, and 6 bases had no gene match. This CDR3 is CASSVGGTSGIQDTQYF. The CDR3 bases are TGTGCCAGCAGCGTAGGGGGGACTAGCGGGATACAAGATACGCAGTATTTT.

At least ten counts were recorded for this clonotype. The genes are TRBV15 and TRBJ1-5; unclear D gene. Germline CDR1 is LNHNV and CDR2 is YYDKDF (reference sequence). V was cut by 0 bases and J by 1 base, with 7 bases left in between. The CDR3 consists of 15 residues. CDR3 nucleotide sequence: TGTGCCACCAGCAGAGATGGAGCGAGCAATCAGCCCCAGCATTTT. Amino acid sequence: CATSRDGASNQPQHF.

The chain joins TRBV20-1 to TRBJ1-5; a possible D gene is TRBD1 (5 bases). The V and J ends lost 5 bases and 1 base respectively, with 9 bases between them. The CDR3 length is 13 residues. The germline V gene has CDR1 DFQATT and CDR2 SNEGSKA (reference sequence). CDR3 residues: CSADDRSNQPQHF. The CDR3 nucleotides are TGCAGTGCTGACGACAGAAGCAATCAGCCCCAGCATTTT.

This clonotype has ten or more counts. The chain couples TRBV4-1 to TRBJ1-6; no firm D call. Germline assignment: CDR1 MGHRA and CDR2 YSYEKL. V was cut by 1 base and J by 10 bases, with 5 bases left in between. The length of the CDR3 is 12 residues. CDR3 nucleotides: TGCGCCAGCAGCCAAGGGTTGTCACCCCTCCACTTT. Encoded protein: CASSQGLSPLHF.

On this clonotype itself: A junction end diverges from the germline sequence, so it may reflect a read error. This rearrangement joins TRBV2 to TRBJ2-5; 11 bases align to TRBD2. Germline assignment: CDR1 SNHLY and CDR2 FYNNEI. CDR3 size: 13 residues. DNA for the CDR3: TGTGCCAGTAGCGGGAGGGAGCAAGAGACCGAGTACTTC. As protein: CASSGREQETEYF.

In its sample, this clonotype was seen many times. The chain employs TRBV5-6 and TRBJ2-7, with D perhaps TRBD1 (6 bases). The CDR3 has 12 amino acids. V lost 4 bases to trimming and J lost 6 bases, with 11 bases between them. CDR1 SGHDT and CDR2 YYEEEE come from the germline V gene. The CDR3: CASSPGTSEQYF. CDR3 sequence (DNA): TGTGCCAGCAGCCCGGGGACAAGCGAGCAGTACTTC.

This clonotype appeared a few times. The rearrangement links TRBV30 to TRBJ1-5, with a weak D call TRBD1 (6 bases). V was shortened by 4 bases and J by 2 bases, with 15 bases between the two germline ends. Germline CDR1 reads GTSNPN; CDR2 reads SVGIG (reference sequence). This CDR3 is 15 amino acids long. Here the CDR3 DNA reads TGTGCCTGGAATAGGGGGGAAGGGGGCAATCAGCCCCAGCATTTT. It encodes CAWNRGEGGNQPQHF.

The gene calls are TRBV3-1 and TRBJ2-4; the D is unclear. CDR3 length equals 15 residues. Germline values: CDR1 LGHDT, CDR2 YNNKEL (reference sequence). Trimming removed 1 base at V and 5 bases at J, with 12 bases between. The CDR3 DNA reads TGTGCCAGCAGCCAAGTTTCTGGCGGACAAAACATTCAGTACTTC. It translates to CASSQVSGGQNIQYF.

This clonotype was counted between two and nine times. The genes are TRBV4-3 and TRBJ2-1; D perhaps matches TRBD2 (5 bases). CDR3 length equals 12 residues. V dropped 8 bases and J dropped 7 bases, with 12 bases sitting between them. In germline, CDR1 is LGHNA, CDR2 YSLEER. DNA for the CDR3: TGCGCCAGCGGCGGCGGCGGGAATGAGCAGTTCTTC. Translating gives CASGGGGNEQFF.

There are a few counts of this clonotype. This chain uses TRBV7-7 with TRBJ2-2; 9 nucleotides match TRBD1. CDR1 is SSHAT, CDR2 FNYEAQ, per germline (reference sequence). J lost 3 bases, V lost 5 bases, and 10 bases had no gene match. The CDR3 extends over 17 amino acids. The CDR3 nucleotides read TGTGCCAGCAGCCGACGGGCCTGGACAGGGGACACCGGGGAGCTGTTTTTT. This codes for CASSRRAWTGDTGELFF. Together with reference TRBV7-7 and TRBJ2-2, the CDR3 gives the full variable domain: GAGVSQSPRYKVTKRGQDVTLRCDPISSHATLYWYQQALGQGPEFLTYFNYEAQPDKSGLPSDRFSAERPEGSISTLTIQRTEQRDSAMYRCASSRRAWTGDTGELFFGEGSRLTVL.

The chain recombines TRBV7-3 with TRBJ2-3; TRBD2 aligns across 9 bases. Germline-derived CDR1 and CDR2 are SGHTA and FQGTGA. The CDR3 loop spans 15 amino acids. The J segment lost 6 bases and the V segment lost 5 bases, leaving 9 bases of the junction unmatched. This CDR3 is CASSIQGLAGDTQYF. The CDR3, as DNA: TGTGCCAGCAGCATACAGGGACTAGCAGGTGATACGCAGTATTTT.

This clonotype has a handful of counts. The chain recombines TRBV4-1 with TRBJ2-7; 9 bases map to TRBD1. This CDR3 region has 12 residues. V gave up 4 bases and J gave up 6 bases; unmatched junction bases: 1. Per the germline V gene, CDR1 is MGHRA and CDR2 is YSYEKL. CDR3 bases: TGCGCCAGCAGCCCGACAGGGGGCGAGCAGTACTTC. Translated: CASSPTGGEQYF.

This clonotype occurred many times. This chain joins TRBV6-2 or TRBV6-3 and TRBJ2-7; tentatively, D is TRBD1 (5 bases). The germline CDR1 and CDR2 sequences are MNHEY and SVGEGT. This CDR3 is 13 amino acids long. V was trimmed by 2 bases and J by 2 bases, leaving 7 bases between them. Here the CDR3 reads CASSYRGPYEQYF. CDR3 nucleotides: TGTGCCAGCAGTTACAGGGGTCCCTACGAGCAGTACTTC.

The CDR3 here is CATSPGGLVGNEQFF. CDR3 DNA: TGCGCCACCTCGCCGGGGGGGCTTGTAGGAAATGAGCAGTTCTTC. The V gene is TRBV5-1, the J gene TRBJ2-1; 8 nucleotides align to TRBD2. This CDR3 contains 15 residues. The V gene end was trimmed by 9 bases and the J gene end by 7 bases; junction bases not matched to a gene: 15. Germline values: CDR1 SGHRS, CDR2 YFSETQ.

This clonotype was observed many times. This chain joins TRBV6-6 and TRBJ1-2; 7 bases line up with TRBD1. CDR1 is MNHNY, CDR2 SVGAGI, per germline (reference sequence). The CDR3 is made up of 14 amino acids. Unmatched junction bases numbered 4, after V lost 5 bases and J lost 1 base. The CDR3 DNA sequence: TGTGCCAGCAGTCGGGACAGACTTAACTATGGCTACACCTTC. Amino acids: CASSRDRLNYGYTF.

This clonotype was seen more than once but under ten times. This rearrangement joins TRBV5-1 to TRBJ2-5, with 11 bases that match TRBD2. CDR1 and CDR2 from the germline V gene are SGHRS and YFSETQ. J lost 4 bases, V lost 4 bases, and 6 bases had no gene match. The CDR3 extends over 15 amino acids. This chain's CDR3 is CASSDKLAGAETQYF. CDR3 in DNA: TGCGCCAGCAGCGATAAACTAGCGGGAGCAGAGACCCAGTACTTC.

This clonotype was found many times. The chain couples TRBV7-9 to TRBJ2-1, with 7 bases identical to TRBD2. V was pared by 1 base and J by 15 bases, with 6 bases of the junction left unmatched. CDR3 length equals 12 residues. Germline CDR1 is SEHNR and CDR2 is FQNEAQ (reference sequence). CDR3 in amino acids: CASSLGGREWFF. CDR3 nucleotide sequence: TGTGCCAGCAGCTTAGGAGGGAGGGAGTGGTTCTTC.

The chain couples TRBV7-8 to TRBJ2-7, with D perhaps TRBD2 (6 bases). Per the germline V gene, CDR1 is SGHVS and CDR2 is FQNEAQ. Trimming removed 7 bases at V and 6 bases at J, with 19 bases between. The CDR3 is 14 residues long. DNA of the CDR3: TGTGCCAGCACCCCCGTGGAGGGCCAGGTCGAGCAGTACTTC. This encodes CASTPVEGQVEQYF.

There are many counts of this clonotype. The chain combines TRBV30 with TRBJ1-5; TRBD1 matches 7 bases. The CDR3 is made up of 12 amino acids. V lost 3 bases to trimming and J lost 6 bases; unmatched junction nucleotides: 2. Germline V gene lookup returns CDR1 GTSNPN and CDR2 SVGIG (reference sequence). The CDR3 sequence is CAWSPGGQPQHF. CDR3 bases: TGTGCCTGGAGCCCAGGGGGTCAGCCCCAGCATTTT.

This clonotype has a handful of counts. J is TRBJ2-3 and V is TRBV24-1; no firm D call. The CDR3 consists of 17 residues. CDR1 KGHDR and CDR2 SFDVKD come from the germline V gene. Trimming pared 1 base from V and 2 bases from J, leaving 15 bases between. The CDR3 region is CATSDFSPPDFTDTQYF. The CDR3 DNA follows: TGTGCCACCAGTGATTTTTCACCCCCGGATTTCACAGATACGCAGTATTTT.

This clonotype has a count of ten or more. The rearrangement links TRBV12-3 or TRBV12-4 to TRBJ2-7, with D maybe TRBD2 (6 bases). CDR3 length equals 12 residues. V was pared by 5 bases and J by 2 bases, with 7 bases between. This CDR3 is CASSSGPYEQYF. CDR3 in DNA: TGTGCCAGCAGTAGCGGGCCCTACGAGCAGTACTTC.

The genes are TRBV7-9 and TRBJ2-3; 16 bases fit TRBD2. V dropped 5 bases and J dropped 5; count of bases not matched to a gene: 7. CDR1 is SEHNR, CDR2 FQNEAQ, per germline (reference sequence). This CDR3 comprises 17 residues. CDR3 sequence (DNA): TGTGCCAGCAGCCCAGGGACTAGCGGGAGGGTTCGAGATACGCAGTATTTT. Translation gives CASSPGTSGRVRDTQYF.

This clonotype has just a few counts. The chain uses TRBV2 and TRBJ2-1; 12 nucleotides align to TRBD2. Losses at the gene ends were 9 bases for V and 7 bases for J; bases not matched to a gene: 4. Germline-derived CDR1 and CDR2 are SNHLY and FYNNEI. CDR3 length: 13 residues. The CDR3 here is CASQTSGSNEQFF. The CDR3 DNA follows: TGTGCCAGTCAGACTAGCGGGAGTAATGAGCAGTTCTTC.

This clonotype was observed at least ten times. The chain combines TRBV7-9 with TRBJ2-5, with TRBD1 as a possible D gene (6 bases). Trimming shortened V by 5 bases and J by 2 bases, and 15 bases separated the two germline ends. There are 15 residues in the CDR3. The germline CDR1 and CDR2 sequences are SEHNR and FQNEAQ (reference sequence). In DNA form, the CDR3 reads TGTGCCAGCAGCGGGAGAGCCGGGACACAAGAGACCCAGTACTTC. Its translation: CASSGRAGTQETQYF.

The chain joins TRBV7-3 to TRBJ2-5, with D uncertain. The V gene's germline CDR1 is SGHTA and CDR2 FQGTGA. The CDR3 contains 13 residues. The V gene lost 5 bases and the J gene lost 5 bases, with 12 bases spanning the gap. CDR3 sequence: CASSQTSGETQYF. In nucleotides, the CDR3 is TGTGCCAGCAGCCAAACAAGTGGGGAGACCCAGTACTTC.

This chain uses TRBV7-9 with TRBJ2-2, with 8 nucleotides matching TRBD1. The CDR3 runs 15 residues. Germline V gene data show CDR1 as SEHNR and CDR2 as FQNEAQ (reference sequence). Trimming cost V 5 bases and J 6 bases; bases outside gene matches: 8. Here the CDR3 DNA reads TGTGCCAGCAGCACGAGACAGGGGATCGCCGGGGAGCTGTTTTTT. Its translation is CASSTRQGIAGELFF.

This clonotype was counted ten times or more. The rearrangement joins TRBV7-8 to TRBJ1-2; D might be TRBD1 (5 bases). Germline CDR1 and CDR2: SGHVS and FQNEAQ. V lost 5 bases, J lost 4 bases, and 8 bases lay in between. The CDR3 is 12 residues long. In DNA, the CDR3 is TGTGCCAGCAGCCTCGACAGCTATGGCTACACCTTC. It yields the protein CASSLDSYGYTF.

A few counts support this clonotype. The J gene is TRBJ2-5, the V gene TRBV5-1; D tentatively reads TRBD1 or TRBD2 (5 bases each). CDR1 SGHRS and CDR2 YFSETQ come from the germline V gene. The CDR3 runs to 16 residues. Trimming stripped 0 bases from V and 5 bases from J, with 17 bases between. The CDR3 coding sequence is TGCGCCAGCAGCTTGGTAGGGGAGTGGAGAATGGAGACCCAGTACTTC. Translation gives CASSLVGEWRMETQYF.

This clonotype occurred many times. CDR3 region: CASSRRGEETEAFF. Written as DNA, the CDR3 is TGTGCCAGCAGCCGTAGGGGGGAGGAAACTGAAGCTTTCTTT. V gene TRBV7-9 combines with J gene TRBJ1-1; D may be TRBD1 (6 bases). The CDR3 runs to 14 residues. V lost 5 bases to trimming and J lost 5 bases, with 15 bases between them. Germline values: CDR1 SEHNR, CDR2 FQNEAQ (reference sequence).

This clonotype came up a few times. The chain carries TRBV5-4 and TRBJ2-5; TRBD1 agrees at 8 bases. The trim removed 4 bases at V and 5 bases at J, leaving 4 bases unmatched. The germline V gene has CDR1 SGHNT and CDR2 YYREEE (reference sequence). CDR3 size: 13 residues. The CDR3: CASSPDRDETQYF. CDR3 bases: TGTGCCAGCAGCCCGGACAGGGACGAGACCCAGTACTTC. Combining the CDR3 with reference TRBV5-4 and TRBJ2-5 gives the whole variable domain ETGVTQSPTHLIKTRGQQVTLRCSSQSGHNTVSWYQQALGQGPQFIFQYYREEENGRGNFPPRFSGLQFPNYSSELNVNALELDDSALYLCASSPDRDETQYFGPGTRLLVL.

At least ten counts were recorded for this clonotype. V gene TRBV6-6 combines with J gene TRBJ2-5, with 9 bases that match TRBD2. Trimming cost V 8 bases and J 4 bases; bases outside gene matches: 11. Germline V gives CDR1 MNHNY, CDR2 SVGAGI (reference sequence). The CDR3 has 15 amino acids. The CDR3 DNA sequence: TGTGCCAGCGGAGTAGCGGGAGCATCTGGAGAGACCCAGTACTTC. This translates into CASGVAGASGETQYF.